The clone carrying this T cell receptor beta chain has ten or more counts. The antigen remains unidentified. The record originates from a study of CD8 T cells in ankylosing spondylitis. Study findings and constraints: A TCR beta motif of 7 to 9 highly homologous variants seemed to mark ankylosing spondylitis blood. Disease-linked clones displayed a CD8+ phenotype and appeared relatively rarely in peripheral blood. There were earlier reports of some motif variants in reactive arthritis synovial fluid and blood.

Each TCR beta library was made by quantitative 5'-RACE that incorporated molecular barcodes. TCRdb passed the 5' RACE reads through MiXCR, listing each CDR3 protein once. The sample shows 500,000 to 550,000 distinct CDR3 sequences, 9.5% to 15% of them seen only once. V was cut by 4 bases and J by 8 bases, with 6 bases left in between. Germline V gives CDR1 SEHNR, CDR2 FQNEAQ (reference sequence). The CDR3 runs 11 residues. What was sequenced was blood, either unsorted or a sorted T cell fraction (not recorded which). This receptor was identified in a male donor with ankylosing spondylitis. The V call is TRBV7-9, the J call TRBJ2-1; the D is unclear. CDR3 in amino acids: CASSWSDEQFF. CDR3 DNA sequence: TGTGCCAGCAGCTGGTCGGATGAGCAGTTCTTC.